This is a list of T cell receptor beta chains from one sample in a study of OX40 agonist ivuxolimab in advanced cancers. Some clones are missing from TCRdb's copy, which holds only in-frame ones; the method was immunoSEQ multiplex PCR. Of some 30,000 clones in the sample, 79% were seen once. Sequenced material: CD4+ or CD8+ T cells sorted from blood, taken in a trial of the OX40 agonist ivuxolimab. These receptor sequences come from an adult with an advanced solid tumor such as melanoma, head and neck, liver or kidney cancer. Each CDR3 is given with its conserved first and last residue. A D gene is named only where the DNA matches it firmly. Not every row has a clone size; where given, it reads once, few, many or a size class.

TRBJ2-7 | 13 | - | TRBV5-1 | - | TGCGCCAGCAGGGTGGGCACCACCTACGAGCAGTACTTC | CASRVGTTYEQYF
TRBJ2-1 | 11 | - | TRBV28 | - | TGTGCCAGCAGTTCTAACCGAGAGCAGTTCTTC | CASSSNREQFF
TRBJ2-7 | 17 | - | TRBV7-8 | - | TGTGCCAGCAGCTTAGGTGTAACCACTCGGAGCTCCTACGAGCAGTACTTC | CASSLGVTTRSSYEQYF
TRBJ2-7 | 14 | - | TRBV7-2 | - | TGTGCCAGCAGCTTTGGCAGGGCAACCTACGAGCAGTACTTC | CASSFGRATYEQYF
TRBJ1-1 | 13 | - | TRBV5-5 | - | TGTGCCAGCAGCTTTCAAGGGGCTACTGAAGCTTTCTTT | CASSFQGATEAFF
TRBJ2-3 | 14 | few | TRBV5-1 | - | TGCGCCAGCAGCTTGGATCCAGGGGCGGATACGCAGTATTTT | CASSLDPGADTQYF
TRBJ2-1 | 14 | - | TRBV13 | - | TGTGCCAGCAGCTTAGGCGGGCGTTTGGGTGAGCAGTTCTTC | CASSLGGRLGEQFF
TRBJ2-1 | 14 | - | TRBV9 | - | TGTGCCAGCAGCACGCAGTTTCAGCTCAGCCCGCAGTTCTTC | CASSTQFQLSPQFF
TRBJ2-3 | 18 | - | TRBV27 | TRBD2 | TGTGCCAGCAGTTCTATTACTCGCTGGGGGGAGGGGACAGATACGCAGTATTTT | CASSSITRWGEGTDTQYF
TRBJ1-1 | 18 | - | TRBV4-1 | - | TGCGCCAGCAGCCAAAGATTTAGGCCAACCGGGGGTAACACTGAAGCTTTCTTT | CASSQRFRPTGGNTEAFF
TRBJ1-1 | 14 | - | TRBV2 | - | TGTGCCAGCAGTGAAGTCGGAGGGGCGGATGAAGCTTTCTTT | CASSEVGGADEAFF
TRBJ2-3 | 16 | - | TRBV5-1 | TRBD2 | TGCGCCAGCAGCTTGGAGGTAGCGGGGGGGCAAGATACGCAGTATTTT | CASSLEVAGGQDTQYF
TRBJ2-7 | 13 | - | TRBV30 | TRBD1 | TGTGCCTGGAAGACAGGGGGGCCCTACGAGCAGTACTTC | CAWKTGGPYEQYF
TRBJ1-2 | 12 | - | TRBV6-6 | - | TGTGCCAGCACGAGGCCTGGCTTTGGCTACACCTTC | CASTRPGFGYTF
TRBJ1-2 | 18 | once | TRBV30 | - | TGTGCCTGGAGTAACCTACTCATTCAGGATGGGATGAACTATGGCTACACCTTC | CAWSNLLIQDGMNYGYTF
TRBJ1-5 | 13 | few | TRBV30 | - | TGTGCCTGGAGCGGGCGGGGCGATCAGCCCCAGCATTTT | CAWSGRGDQPQHF
TRBJ1-4 | 15 | - | TRBV19 | - | TGTGCCAGTAGTAGGAGGGAAACAACTAATGAAAAACTGTTTTTT | CASSRRETTNEKLFF
TRBJ1-1 | 17 | - | TRBV4-1 | TRBD1 | TGCGCCAGCAGCCAAGGAAGGACAGGGGGCTCGGGCACTGAAGCTTTCTTT | CASSQGRTGGSGTEAFF
TRBJ2-7 | 13 | - | TRBV7-9 | - | TGTGCCAGCAGCCCCTTCCTCGACTACGAGCAGTACTTC | CASSPFLDYEQYF
TRBJ1-2 | 16 | - | TRBV4-2 | - | TGTGCCAGCAGCCAAGGGGACTTCGAAGGGGGCTATGGCTACACCTTC | CASSQGDFEGGYGYTF